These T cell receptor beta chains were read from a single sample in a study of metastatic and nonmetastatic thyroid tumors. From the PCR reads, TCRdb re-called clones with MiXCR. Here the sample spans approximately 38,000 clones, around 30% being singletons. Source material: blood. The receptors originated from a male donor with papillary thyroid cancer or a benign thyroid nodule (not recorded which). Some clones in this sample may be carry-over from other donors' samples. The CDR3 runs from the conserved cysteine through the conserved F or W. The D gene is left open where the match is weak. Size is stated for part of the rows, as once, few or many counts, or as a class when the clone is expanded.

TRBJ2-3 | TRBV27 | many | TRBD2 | CASSLTPTSGKTDTQYF | TGTGCCAGCAGTCTCACCCCAACTAGCGGGAAAACAGATACGCAGTATTTT
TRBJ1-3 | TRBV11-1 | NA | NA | CATIQGLALFGNTIYF | TGTGCCACCATACAGGGTTTGGCTCTCTTTGGAAACACCATATATTTT
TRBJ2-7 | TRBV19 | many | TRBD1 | CASSLRDRPPYEQYF | TGTGCCAGTAGCCTCCGGGACAGACCACCCTACGAGCAGTACTTC
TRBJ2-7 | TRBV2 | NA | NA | CASSFGQSPSSYEQYF | TGTGCCAGCAGCTTCGGCCAGAGCCCAAGCTCCTACGAGCAGTACTTC
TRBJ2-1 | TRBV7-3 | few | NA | CASSLNDEQFF | TGTGCCAGCAGCTTAAACGATGAGCAGTTCTTC
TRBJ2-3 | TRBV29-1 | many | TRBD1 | CSVEDGTGGTDTQYF | TGCAGCGTTGAAGACGGGACAGGGGGCACAGATACGCAGTATTTT
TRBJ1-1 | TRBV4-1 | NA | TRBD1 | CASSQDRTGGNTEAFF | TGCGCCAGCAGCCAAGATAGGACAGGGGGGAACACTGAAGCTTTCTTT
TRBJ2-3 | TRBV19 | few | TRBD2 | CASGPPGLQTQYF | TGTGCCAGTGGTCCGCCGGGACTACAAACGCAGTATTTT
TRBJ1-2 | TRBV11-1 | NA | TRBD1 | CASTYRLDPTGVDYGYTF | TGTGCCAGCACCTATCGTCTGGACCCGACAGGGGTCGACTATGGCTACACCTTC
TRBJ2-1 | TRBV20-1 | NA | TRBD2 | CSARGPSGRHNEQFF | TGCAGTGCTAGAGGTCCTAGCGGGAGGCACAATGAGCAGTTCTTC
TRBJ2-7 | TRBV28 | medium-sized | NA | CASSFGGVNEQYF | TGTGCCAGCAGTTTCGGGGGAGTCAACGAGCAGTACTTC
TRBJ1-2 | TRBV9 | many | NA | CASSVEPGLNYGYTF | TGTGCCAGCAGCGTAGAACCAGGCCTTAACTATGGCTACACCTTC
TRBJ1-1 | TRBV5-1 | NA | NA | CASSLATIGNTEAFF | TGCGCCAGCAGCTTGGCCACGATTGGGAACACTGAAGCTTTCTTT
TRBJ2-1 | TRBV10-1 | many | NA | CASSEIQGITNEQFF | TGCGCCAGCAGTGAAATTCAGGGGATCACGAATGAGCAGTTCTTC
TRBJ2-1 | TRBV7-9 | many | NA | CASSSRLGSTYNEQFF | TGTGCCAGCAGCTCCCGTTTAGGGTCTACGTACAATGAGCAGTTCTTC
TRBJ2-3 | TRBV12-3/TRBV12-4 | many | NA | CASSDTGTWTDTQYF | TGTGCCAGCAGTGACACCGGGACTTGGACAGATACGCAGTATTTT
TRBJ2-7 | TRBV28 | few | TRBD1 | CASTTGGLPYEQYF | TGTGCCAGCACCACAGGGGGCCTCCCCTACGAGCAGTACTTC
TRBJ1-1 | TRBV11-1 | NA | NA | CASSLRSGNTEAFF | TGTGCCAGCAGCTTAAGATCAGGGAACACTGAAGCTTTCTTT
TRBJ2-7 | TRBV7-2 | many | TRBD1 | CASSENRGMYEQYF | TGTGCCAGCAGCGAAAACAGGGGAATGTACGAGCAGTACTTC
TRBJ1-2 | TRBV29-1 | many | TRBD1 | CSVVDRGHTF | TGCAGCGTTGTGGACAGGGGGCACACCTTC
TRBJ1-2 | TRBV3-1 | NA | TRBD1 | CASSQTGGYGYTF | TGTGCCAGCAGCCAGACAGGGGGCTATGGCTACACCTTC
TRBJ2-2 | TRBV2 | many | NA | CASSDVRAGGELFF | TGTGCCAGCAGTGATGTGAGAGCGGGCGGGGAGCTGTTTTTT
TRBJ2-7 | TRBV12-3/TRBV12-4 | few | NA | CASSLSIQDYYEQYF | TGTGCCAGCAGTCTTTCGATCCAAGACTACTACGAGCAGTACTTC
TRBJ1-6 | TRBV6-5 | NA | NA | CASSYGTENSPLHF | TGTGCCAGCAGTTACGGGACCGAAAATTCACCCCTCCACTTT
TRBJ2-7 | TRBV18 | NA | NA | CASSPSQDYEQYF | TGTGCCAGCTCACCGAGTCAGGACTACGAGCAGTACTTC
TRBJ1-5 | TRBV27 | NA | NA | CASRFTQNQPQHF | TGTGCCAGCAGATTCACCCAAAATCAGCCCCAGCATTTT
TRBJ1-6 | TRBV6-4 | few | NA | CASSDSAGDNSPLHF | TGTGCCAGCAGTGACTCAGCAGGAGATAATTCACCCCTCCACTTT
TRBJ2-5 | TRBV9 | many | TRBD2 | CASSVAGGEQETQYF | TGTGCCAGCAGCGTAGCGGGAGGAGAACAAGAGACCCAGTACTTC
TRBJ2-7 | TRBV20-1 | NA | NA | CSARDQGGSTKVGFIHEQYF | TGCAGTGCTAGAGATCAGGGGGGGTCAACCAAAGTGGGGTTTATCCACGAGCAGTACTTC
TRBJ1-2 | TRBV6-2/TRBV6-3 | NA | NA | CASSYSSGQVDGYTF | TGTGCCAGCAGTTACTCGAGTGGGCAGGTAGATGGCTACACCTTC
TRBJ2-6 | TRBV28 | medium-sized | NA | CASSWTNSGANVLTF | TGTGCCAGCAGTTGGACAAACTCTGGGGCCAACGTCCTGACTTTC
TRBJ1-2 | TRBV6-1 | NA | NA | CASRAVGFDGYTF | TGTGCCAGCCGAGCAGTAGGGTTTGATGGCTACACCTTC
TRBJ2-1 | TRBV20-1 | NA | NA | CSAGPHHSPGNEQFF | TGCAGTGCGGGGCCTCACCATAGCCCAGGCAATGAGCAGTTCTTC